The 22 T cell receptor beta chains below come from one sample, sequenced in a study of molecular identifiers for immune sequencing clone quantification. TCRdb independently ran MiXCR on the PCR reads; one entry per CDR3 protein. The repertoire holds 250,000 to 350,000 distinct CDR3 sequences, with 20% to 25% as singletons. Material: naive CD8+ T cells from blood, with Jurkat cell RNA spiked in. The subset here: FACS-sorted CD8+CD4-CCR7+CD45RA+ naive T cells. The receptors come from a human donor in good health. Some libraries in this study had Jurkat cell RNA spiked in.

The chain combines TRBV27 with TRBJ2-3, with no clear D. Germline CDR1 reads MNHEY; CDR2 reads SMNVEV (reference sequence). Trimming stripped 5 bases from V and 0 bases from J, with 15 bases between. CDR3 length equals 16 residues. CDR3 sequence: CASSPYWITSTDTQYF. The CDR3 DNA sequence: TGTGCCAGCAGTCCTTACTGGATAACTAGCACAGATACGCAGTATTTT.

Details on this clonotype: Since a much larger clone is just one base distant, this may be a read error. The chain links TRBV2 to TRBJ2-3; weak D call: TRBD2 (6 bases). Per germline, CDR1 SNHLY and CDR2 FYNNEI. Trimming cost V 8 bases and J 0 bases, with 15 bases left between them. This CDR3 contains 15 residues. Here the CDR3 reads CASLWGRYSTDTQYF. CDR3 sequence (DNA): TGTGCCAGCCTCTGGGGGAGGTACAGCACAGATACGCAGTATTTT.

This clonotype was recorded at least ten times. V and J are TRBV20-1 and TRBJ2-3, with 10 bases fitting TRBD2. Germline-derived CDR1 and CDR2 are DFQATT and SNEGSKA (reference sequence). V shed 5 bases, J shed 4 bases, and the junction held 21 bases outside the gene matches. CDR3 length: 19 residues. DNA of the CDR3: TGCAGTGCTCCAAGGTGGCTAGCGGGAGAGGTTGAGGTGGCAGATACGCAGTATTTT. Residues: CSAPRWLAGEVEVADTQYF.

This clonotype has only a few counts. Since a much larger clone is just one base distant, this may be a read error. The CDR3 ends on some other residue instead of the conserved phenylalanine or tryptophan, so this is likely a read error. V usage is TRBV6-5 and J usage is TRBJ2-1; possibly TRBD2 for D (5 bases). CDR1 is MNHEY and CDR2 is SVGAGI in the germline V gene. Trimming removed 5 bases at V and 4 bases at J, with 6 bases between. This CDR3 is 12 amino acids long. In DNA form, the CDR3 reads TGTGCCAGCAGTCGGGGATACAATGAGCAGTTCTCC. It encodes CASSRGYNEQFS.

This clonotype was counted many times. The rearrangement uses TRBV7-9 and TRBJ2-6; 13 nucleotides agree with TRBD2. The V segment lost 4 bases and the J segment 3 bases; nucleotides outside the gene matches: 9. Germline values: CDR1 SEHNR, CDR2 FQNEAQ (reference sequence). CDR3 length: 19 amino acids. DNA for the CDR3: TGTGCCAGCAGCTCCACCCGGACTAGCGGGAGACTTGGGGCCAACGTCCTGACTTTC. Protein sequence: CASSSTRTSGRLGANVLTF.

To note about this clonotype: A much larger clone differs by one base, so this may be a read error. This chain links TRBV20-1 with TRBJ2-6; D is unclear. The germline V and J ends were trimmed by 6 bases and 1 base, with 16 bases remaining between them. CDR3 length equals 16 residues. The germline V gene has CDR1 DFQATT and CDR2 SNEGSKA (reference sequence). CDR3 coding DNA: TGCAGTGCGAAGGGAAACCCTGGTTCTGGGGCCAACGTCCTGACTTTC. Its translation is CSAKGNPGSGANVLTF.

This clonotype was observed a single time. The V call is TRBV29-1, the J call TRBJ2-2, with D perhaps matching TRBD2 (5 bases). V lost 4 bases, J lost 5 bases, and 11 bases lay in between. This CDR3 is built from 13 residues. Germline V gene lookup returns CDR1 SQVTM and CDR2 ANQGSEA. The CDR3 is CSVGSSPTGELFF. The CDR3 bases are TGCAGCGTTGGGTCTAGCCCAACCGGGGAGCTGTTTTTT.

This clonotype was found many times. This rearrangement joins TRBV6-2 or TRBV6-3 to TRBJ2-7; D not certain. Germline lookup yields CDR1 MNHEY and CDR2 SVGEGT. The CDR3 consists of 14 residues. V was trimmed by 6 bases and J by 3 bases, leaving 15 bases between them. The chain's CDR3 is CASSPLGPSYEQYF. The DNA of the CDR3 is TGTGCCAGCAGCCCCCTAGGACCAAGCTACGAGCAGTACTTC.

This chain joins TRBV29-1 and TRBJ2-1; TRBD2 agrees at 7 bases. Germline V gene data show CDR1 as SQVTM and CDR2 as ANQGSEA. The CDR3 consists of 15 residues. V lost 3 bases to trimming and J lost 3 bases; unmatched junction nucleotides: 8. CDR3 nucleotide sequence: TGCAGCGTTGAGCACCTCAGCGGGATCTACAATGAGCAGTTCTTC. Translating it yields CSVEHLSGIYNEQFF.

Notes on this clonotype: Just one base apart from a much larger clone, this may be a read error. This chain uses TRBV29-1 with TRBJ2-7; TRBD1 is a possible D gene (5 bases). CDR3 length: 12 amino acids. The V end was cut by 8 bases, the J end by 6 bases, with 17 bases between. The germline V gene has CDR1 SQVTM and CDR2 ANQGSEA. DNA for the CDR3: TGCAGCATTGGAGTTGGGGCAATCGAGCAGTACTTC. Encoded protein: CSIGVGAIEQYF.

This clonotype has a count of ten or more. The chain uses TRBV6-5 and TRBJ1-4; tentatively, D is TRBD1 (6 bases). The CDR3 runs to 17 residues. The germline gives CDR1 MNHEY, CDR2 SVGAGI. V dropped 2 bases and J dropped 5 bases, with 18 bases sitting between them. CDR3 sequence (DNA): TGTGCCAGCAGTTACCAACCCCCGGACAGTTCAAATGAAAAACTGTTTTTT. Translation: CASSYQPPDSSNEKLFF.

There are many counts of this clonotype. V usage is TRBV7-9 and J usage is TRBJ2-3; D is ambiguous. The CDR3 runs 15 residues. In germline, CDR1 is SEHNR, CDR2 FQNEAQ (reference sequence). The V end was cut by 5 bases, the J end by 0 bases, with 12 bases between. The CDR3 reads CASSPAPRSTDTQYF. Written as DNA, the CDR3 is TGTGCCAGCAGCCCCGCCCCCCGGAGCACAGATACGCAGTATTTT.

This clonotype was recorded at least ten times. The chain carries TRBV7-8 and TRBJ2-7; 9 bases align to TRBD1. The CDR3 length is 13 residues. Trimming at V came to 5 bases and at J to 6 bases, leaving 5 bases not matched to a gene. Germline CDR1 SGHVS, CDR2 FQNEAQ. The CDR3 loop is CASSQYRGLEQYF. Here the CDR3 DNA reads TGTGCCAGCAGCCAATACAGGGGGCTCGAGCAGTACTTC. The complete variable domain, with remaining parts taken from reference TRBV7-8 and TRBJ2-7, reads GAGVSQSPRYKVAKRGQDVALRCDPISGHVSLFWYQQALGQGPEFLTYFQNEAQLDKSGLPSDRFFAERPEGSVSTLKIQRTQQEDSAVYLCASSQYRGLEQYFGPGTRLTVT.

This clonotype was detected many times. The CDR3 DNA sequence: TGTGCCAGCAGCTTGTTGTACGGGAACACTGAAGCTTTCTTT. This sequence encodes CASSLLYGNTEAFF. J is TRBJ1-1 and V is TRBV5-6; D remains unclear. Deletions cut 1 base from V and 1 base from J, with 8 bases between. Germline CDR1 is SGHDT and CDR2 is YYEEEE. This CDR3 has 14 amino acids.

This clonotype was observed a single time. At one end the junction does not follow the germline gene, possibly because of a read error. DNA of the CDR3: TGTGCCAGCAGTTCCGGGGACCGCACAGGTACGCAGTATTTT. Protein: CASSSGDRTGTQYF. V usage is TRBV28 and J usage is TRBJ2-3; D is tentatively TRBD1 or TRBD2 (5 bases each). The CDR3 loop spans 14 amino acids. The V gene's germline CDR1 is MDHEN and CDR2 SYDVKM.

The table lists this clonotype with many counts. The rearrangement links TRBV28 to TRBJ2-7; D uncertain. With 5 bases removed from V and 5 bases from J, the gap between germline ends came to 13 bases. This CDR3 has 13 amino acids. Germline V gene lookup returns CDR1 MDHEN and CDR2 SYDVKM. The CDR3 sequence is CASSPLGPDEQYF. In DNA form, the CDR3 reads TGTGCCAGCAGTCCCCTAGGGCCGGACGAGCAGTACTTC. The variable domain in full, with the rest retrieved from reference TRBV28 and TRBJ2-7, is DVKVTQSSRYLVKRTGEKVFLECVQDMDHENMFWYRQDPGLGLRLIYFSYDVKMKEKGDIPEGYSVSREKKERFSLILESASTNQTSMYLCASSPLGPDEQYFGPGTRLTVT.

This clonotype was seen many times. The V and J genes are TRBV24-1 and TRBJ2-1; D gene ambiguous. V lost 11 bases, J lost 8 bases, and 12 bases lay in between. Germline values: CDR1 KGHDR, CDR2 SFDVKD. The CDR3 consists of 11 residues. CDR3 sequence reads: CAIRWYDEQFF. CDR3 nucleotides: TGTGCCATCCGTTGGTACGATGAGCAGTTCTTC.

Only a few counts were recorded for this clonotype. This chain links TRBV21-1 with TRBJ2-7; the listed D gene, TRBD1, was not tested against the DNA. TRBV21-1 is a pseudogene locus. The CDR3 consists of 15 residues. The CDR3 nucleotides read TGTGCCAGCAGCAGAGGGACAGGGGCGCCCTACGAGCAGTACTTC. Protein sequence: CASSRGTGAPYEQYF.

The chain has TRBV19 and TRBJ2-7, with 8 nucleotides matching TRBD2. CDR3 length equals 15 residues. CDR1 is LNHDA and CDR2 is SQIVND in the germline V gene (reference sequence). V shed 6 bases and J 3 bases; nucleotides not matched to a gene: 10. CDR3 loop: CASRLTSGEYYEQYF. The CDR3 DNA reads as TGTGCCAGTAGACTTACTAGCGGAGAATACTACGAGCAGTACTTC.

This clonotype was seen ten or more times. V gene TRBV7-9 combines with J gene TRBJ1-1, with D perhaps matching TRBD1 (6 bases). This CDR3 spans 15 amino acids. CDR1 is SEHNR and CDR2 is FQNEAQ in the germline V gene (reference sequence). V was trimmed by 1 base and J by 1 base, leaving 10 bases between them. DNA of the CDR3: TGTGCCAGCAGCTTAGTCACAGGGCAGAACACTGAAGCTTTCTTT. It translates to CASSLVTGQNTEAFF.

As for this clonotype: This sequence may be a read error, since a much larger clone differs from it by one base. This chain uses TRBV20-1 with TRBJ1-2; 9 bases are shared with TRBD1. The CDR3 spans 16 residues. The germline CDR1 and CDR2 sequences are DFQATT and SNEGSKA (reference sequence). CDR3 nucleotide sequence: TGCAGTGCTAGACCCCTGTTGGACAGGGGCTCCTATGGCCACACCTTC. The encoded protein is CSARPLLDRGSYGHTF.

This clonotype has ten or more counts. V is TRBV19 and J is TRBJ2-7; D is unclear. This CDR3 spans 14 amino acids. Germline lookup yields CDR1 LNHDA and CDR2 SQIVND (reference sequence). Deletions cut 6 bases from V and 3 bases from J, with 15 bases between. The CDR3 nucleotides read TGTGCCAGTAGCGCATCCGGGTACTACTACGAGCAGTACTTC. This translates into CASSASGYYYEQYF.